Listed below are T cell receptor beta chains from one sample, sequenced in a study of metastatic and nonmetastatic thyroid tumors. TCRdb re-analyzed the PCR reads using MiXCR. The sample carries about 15,000 clones, 3% to 4% recorded once. The sequenced material came from tumor tissue. Source of these receptors: a female donor with papillary thyroid cancer or a benign thyroid nodule (not recorded which). Some clones in this sample may be carry-over from other donors' samples. The CDR3 runs from the conserved cysteine through the conserved F or W. The D gene is left open where the match is weak. Only part of the rows carry a size: once, few, many, or a class if the clone is expanded.

j_call	clone_size	v_call	d_call	cdr3_aa	cdr3_nt
TRBJ1-2	.	TRBV5-5	.	CASSLELTGSYGYTF	TGTGCCAGCAGCTTGGAACTTACAGGGAGCTATGGCTACACCTTC
TRBJ2-7	.	TRBV20-1	.	CSACAYEQYF	TGCAGTGCATGTGCGTACGAGCAGTACTTC
TRBJ1-1	.	TRBV6-5	.	CASSYGDWSTEAFF	TGTGCCAGCAGTTACGGGGATTGGAGCACTGAAGCTTTCTTT
TRBJ2-1	.	TRBV27	.	CASRARRGEEFF	TGTGCCAGCAGGGCCCGACGTGGGGAGGAGTTCTTC
TRBJ1-4	many	TRBV7-6	.	CASSLSAALNEKLFF	TGTGCCAGCAGCTTATCGGCGGCGCTTAATGAAAAACTGTTTTTT
TRBJ2-2	few	TRBV6-9	TRBD2	CASSSGTRTAGELFF	TGTGCCAGCAGTTCAGGGACTAGGACGGCCGGGGAGCTGTTTTTT
TRBJ2-1	few	TRBV12-3/TRBV12-4	TRBD2	CASRLVLAGYNEQFF	TGTGCCAGCAGACTTGTACTAGCGGGATACAATGAGCAGTTCTTC
TRBJ2-1	.	TRBV6-1	.	CASVTGKGSEQFF	TGTGCCAGCGTGACGGGCAAGGGGTCTGAGCAGTTCTTC
TRBJ2-1	medium-sized	TRBV6-1	TRBD2	CASSRGLAAGGHNEQFF	TGTGCCAGCAGCCGTGGACTAGCCGCCGGGGGGCACAATGAGCAGTTCTTC
TRBJ2-7	few	TRBV6-1	.	CASSEVWEPYEQYF	TGTGCCAGCAGTGAAGTCTGGGAGCCCTACGAGCAGTACTTC
TRBJ1-1	.	TRBV2	.	CASTAQGYTEAFF	TGTGCCAGCACCGCACAGGGTTACACTGAAGCTTTCTTT
TRBJ2-6	few	TRBV7-2	.	CASSLKVRSGANVLTF	TGTGCCAGCAGCTTAAAGGTTCGCTCTGGGGCCAACGTCCTGACTTTC
TRBJ1-2	.	TRBV2	.	CASSEQTVEGYTF	TGTGCCAGCAGTGAACAGACCGTGGAAGGCTACACCTTC
TRBJ2-5	.	TRBV29-1	TRBD1	CSVERGQRETQYF	TGCAGCGTTGAGAGGGGGCAAAGGGAGACCCAGTACTTC
TRBJ1-1	.	TRBV30	.	CAWRTRANTEAFF	TGTGCCTGGAGGACGAGGGCGAACACTGAAGCTTTCTTT
TRBJ2-7	.	TRBV6-1	TRBD1	CASTAAVGQLEQYF	TGTGCCAGCACGGCGGCAGTGGGACAGCTAGAGCAGTACTTC
TRBJ1-5	few	TRBV10-3	.	CAISERSFLTGKPQHF	TGCGCCATTAGTGAGCGCTCTTTCCTGACGGGGAAGCCCCAGCATTTT
TRBJ1-2	.	TRBV6-2/TRBV6-3	.	CAIRVGTSSYGYTF	TGTGCCATCCGTGTGGGGACCTCTTCCTATGGCTACACCTTC
TRBJ1-2	.	TRBV5-1	.	CASSSGYSNYGYTF	TGCGCCAGCAGCTCAGGATACAGCAACTATGGCTACACCTTC
TRBJ1-2	.	TRBV28	.	CASNLGSYGYTF	TGTGCCAGCAATTTAGGGAGCTATGGCTACACCTTC
TRBJ2-1	few	TRBV24-1	.	CATSVSGSPYNEQFF	TGTGCCACCAGTGTCAGTGGGTCCCCTTACAATGAGCAGTTCTTC
TRBJ2-3	.	TRBV27	.	CASSLTRMGTDTQYF	TGTGCCAGCAGTTTAACTAGGATGGGCACAGATACGCAGTATTTT
TRBJ2-7	few	TRBV10-3	TRBD2	CAISEGTSGTYEQYF	TGTGCCATCAGTGAAGGGACTAGCGGGACCTACGAGCAGTACTTC
TRBJ2-2	few	TRBV19	.	CASEHGELFF	TGTGCCAGCGAGCACGGGGAGCTGTTTTTT
TRBJ2-2	few	TRBV10-2	.	CASTHTGELFF	TGCGCCAGCACTCACACCGGGGAGCTGTTTTTT
TRBJ2-2	few	TRBV6-1	.	CASRTGGGGELFF	TGTGCCAGTCGAACAGGGGGGGGCGGGGAGCTGTTTTTT
TRBJ2-3	few	TRBV6-1	TRBD2	CASSTGGGADTQYF	TGTGCCAGCAGCACCGGGGGGGGCGCAGATACGCAGTATTTT
TRBJ2-1	large	TRBV29-1	TRBD2	CSVRAGGNEQFF	TGCAGCGTGAGGGCGGGAGGGAATGAGCAGTTCTTC
TRBJ2-1	large	TRBV5-1	.	CASTFGYYNEQFF	TGCGCCAGCACCTTTGGGTACTACAATGAGCAGTTCTTC
TRBJ2-7	.	TRBV6-1	.	CASSEGRVNF	TGTGCCAGCAGTGAAGGCCGAGTGAACTTC
TRBJ2-7	large	TRBV19	.	CASSLSRLYEQYF	TGTGCCAGTAGTCTCTCTCGGCTCTACGAGCAGTACTTC
TRBJ1-1	few	TRBV20-1	TRBD1	CSARQGSTEAFF	TGCAGTGCTCGACAGGGGAGCACTGAAGCTTTCTTT
TRBJ2-3	few	TRBV20-1	.	CSARTPLTDTQYF	TGCAGTGCTCGGACACCTCTCACAGATACGCAGTATTTT
TRBJ2-5	few	TRBV10-3	TRBD2	CAISESRAGGSETQYF	TGTGCCATCAGTGAGTCCCGAGCGGGGGGGTCGGAGACCCAGTACTTC
TRBJ2-7	few	TRBV27	.	CASSTGRDTYEQYF	TGTGCCAGCAGTACTGGACGAGACACCTACGAGCAGTACTTC
TRBJ2-3	few	TRBV27	TRBD2	CASSSRLAGVDTQYF	TGTGCCAGCAGTTCCCGACTAGCGGGAGTAGATACGCAGTATTTT
TRBJ2-7	medium-sized	TRBV9	.	CASSAGLQYEQYF	TGTGCCAGCAGCGCAGGACTGCAATACGAGCAGTACTTC
TRBJ2-1	.	TRBV13	.	CASSSRVGRGNNDQFF	TGTGCCAGCAGCTCAAGGGTGGGGCGTGGAAACAATGATCAGTTCTTC
TRBJ2-2	.	TRBV5-1	TRBD1	CASSLLLTGETGELFF	TGCGCCAGCAGCCTGCTCCTTACAGGGGAAACCGGGGAGCTGTTTTTT
TRBJ2-7	.	TRBV2	.	CASSDVYGVSQYF	TGTGCCAGCAGTGACGTATATGGAGTATCGCAGTACTTC
TRBJ2-6	.	TRBV2	.	CASSGTASSGANVLTF	TGTGCCAGTTCCGGGACGGCTAGCTCTGGGGCCAACGTCCTGACTTTC
TRBJ2-1	few	TRBV7-8	TRBD2	CASSLVGGGSYNEQFF	TGTGCCAGCAGCTTAGTGGGCGGGGGCTCCTACAATGAGCAGTTCTTC
TRBJ1-6	.	TRBV27	TRBD1	CASSPAGTGRVDSRLHF	TGTGCCAGCAGTCCCGCCGGGACAGGGAGGGTGGATTCACGCCTCCACTTT
TRBJ2-2	.	TRBV11-3	TRBD2	CASSISGTNTGELFF	TGTGCCAGCAGCATCAGCGGGACGAACACCGGGGAGCTGTTTTTT